The 5 T cell receptor beta chains presented below share a single source sample, sequenced in a study of T-cell memory formation after mild COVID-19. TCRdb reprocessed the 5' RACE reads via MiXCR and lists one record per CDR3 protein. The repertoire consists of some 300,000 distinct CDR3 sequences, with 20% to 25% occurring once and the leading ten covering around 20%. Material for sequencing was PBMCs or a T cell subset sorted from them (not recorded which). Receptors originate from a man aged 18-30 years who had mild COVID-19 (a few samples of this study predate the infection). Cell type and time point are not known.

At least ten counts were recorded for this clonotype. This chain's CDR3 is CASKPGQGFYEQYF. The CDR3, as DNA: TGTGCCAGTAAACCGGGACAGGGATTCTACGAGCAGTACTTC. The rearrangement links TRBV19 to TRBJ2-7; TRBD1 agrees at 9 bases. The CDR3 has 14 residues. Germline CDR1 and CDR2: LNHDA and SQIVND (reference sequence). J gave up 3 bases and V 7 bases, and 7 bases lay outside the gene matches. The full variable domain, completed using reference TRBV19 and TRBJ2-7, is DGGITQSPKYLFRKEGQNVTLSCEQNLNHDAMYWYRQDPGQGLRLIYYSQIVNDFQKGDIAEGYSVSREKKESFPLTVTSAQKNPTAFYLCASKPGQGFYEQYFGPGTRLTVT.

The rearrangement joins TRBV11-1 to TRBJ2-2; tentative D call: TRBD1 (6 bases). Trimming took off 6 bases at V and 1 base at J, with 9 bases between the two ends. The CDR3 extends over 14 amino acids. Germline lookup yields CDR1 SGHAT and CDR2 FQDESV (reference sequence). The CDR3 nucleotides are TGTGCCAGCAGGCAACAGGGGAACACCGGGGAGCTGTTTTTT. Residues: CASRQQGNTGELFF.

This clonotype showed up just a few times. The chain links TRBV5-1 to TRBJ2-7, with D perhaps TRBD2 (5 bases). The CDR3 runs to 13 residues. Trimming stripped 0 bases from V and 3 bases from J, with 7 bases between. Germline CDR1 SGHRS, CDR2 YFSETQ. CDR3 region: CASSLAGNYEQYF. The CDR3 bases are TGCGCCAGCAGCTTGGCGGGGAACTACGAGCAGTACTTC.

This clonotype has only a few counts. This chain uses TRBV12-3 or TRBV12-4 with TRBJ1-6; 8 bases align to TRBD1. The CDR3 is 15 residues long. V was clipped by 6 bases and J by 8 bases; unmatched bases: 9. The CDR3 loop is CASSPRQGPDSPLHF. The CDR3, as DNA: TGTGCCAGCAGCCCTCGACAGGGGCCCGATTCACCCCTCCACTTT.

The V call is TRBV6-2 or TRBV6-3, the J call TRBJ2-7; 8 bases match TRBD1. The germline V gene has CDR1 MNHEY and CDR2 SVGEGT. The length of the CDR3 is 14 residues. V shed 7 bases and J 6 bases; nucleotides not matched to a gene: 11. The CDR3 nucleotides read TGTGCCAGCACCAACGGACAGGGTGGTGTCGAGCAGTACTTC. This gives the protein CASTNGQGGVEQYF.